Presented here are 15 T cell receptor beta chains from one specimen sequenced in a study of beta chain features in type 1 diabetes. Sequenced material consisted of expressed TCRB transcripts (all of the isolated RNA was reverse transcribed). TCRdb's copy holds only in-frame clones and misses some; the assay was immunoSEQ multiplex PCR. The table has 350,000 to 400,000 clones, roughly 16% seen once. Source material: naive CD4+ T cells from blood. Receptor source: a woman aged 18-30 years in good health.

The chain links TRBV2 to TRBJ2-5; 7 bases are a match to TRBD1. This CDR3 comprises 15 residues. The germline V gene encodes CDR1 SNHLY and CDR2 FYNNEI. Unmatched junction bases numbered 7, after V lost 1 base and J lost 5 bases. The CDR3 here is CASSEEGALGETQYF. In DNA, the CDR3 is TGTGCCAGCAGTGAAGAGGGGGCGCTAGGGGAGACCCAGTACTTC.

The V gene is TRBV9, the J gene TRBJ2-1; 13 bases match TRBD2. J gave up 12 bases and V 2 bases, and 8 bases lay outside the gene matches. Germline CDR1 is SGDLS and CDR2 is YYNGEE. CDR3 length: 15 residues. The CDR3 sequence: CASSVGLAGEVGQFF. The CDR3 coding sequence is TGTGCCAGCAGCGTTGGACTAGCGGGAGAAGTCGGGCAGTTCTTC.

There are a few counts of this clone. V is TRBV5-1 and J is TRBJ2-7; TRBD1 aligns across 8 bases. V was pared by 4 bases and J by 5 bases, with 8 bases of the junction left unmatched. The germline V gene has CDR1 SGHRS and CDR2 YFSETQ. The CDR3 runs to 14 residues. CDR3 sequence: CASSSRTGFDEQYF. The CDR3 region has the DNA TGCGCCAGCAGCAGTCGGACAGGGTTCGACGAGCAGTACTTC.

The V gene is TRBV7-3, the J gene TRBJ2-1, with D perhaps TRBD2 (5 bases). Per the germline V gene, CDR1 is SGHTA and CDR2 is FQGTGA. This CDR3 region has 18 residues. The V end lost 0 bases, the J end lost 12 bases, and 27 bases lay between the germline ends. DNA for the CDR3: TGTGCCAGCAGCTTAACAGGGATGGTCGGGGAACGAGGAAGCTGGCAGTTCTTC. The encoded protein is CASSLTGMVGERGSWQFF.

V and J are TRBV28 and TRBJ1-4; 7 bases are shared with TRBD1. The CDR3 is 18 amino acids. The germline CDR1 and CDR2 sequences are MDHEN and SYDVKM. The trim removed 3 bases at V and 2 bases at J, leaving 12 bases unmatched. Here the CDR3 reads CASSFWTGTRGTNEKLFF. The CDR3 region has the DNA TGTGCCAGCAGTTTCTGGACAGGCACTCGGGGGACTAATGAAAAACTGTTTTTT. Full variable domain (outside the CDR3, taken from reference TRBV28 and TRBJ1-4): DVKVTQSSRYLVKRTGEKVFLECVQDMDHENMFWYRQDPGLGLRLIYFSYDVKMKEKGDIPEGYSVSREKKERFSLILESASTNQTSMYLCASSFWTGTRGTNEKLFFGSGTQLSVL.

The CDR3 here is CASGLTISRDTSTYEQYF. Written as DNA, the CDR3 is TGTGCTAGTGGTTTGACAATAAGCCGGGACACATCAACCTACGAGCAGTACTTC. The V gene is TRBV12-5, the J gene TRBJ2-7, with TRBD1 as a possible D gene (6 bases). Germline CDR1 and CDR2: LGHNT and FRNRAP. The germline V and J ends were trimmed by 2 bases and 2 bases, with 22 bases remaining between them. The CDR3 sequence is 18 residues long.

This clone came up a few times. The chain combines TRBV11-2 with TRBJ2-1; D gene ambiguous. Germline loops: CDR1 SGHAT, CDR2 FQNNGV. The length of the CDR3 is 14 residues. Trimming left V 4 bases short and J 15 bases short, with 22 bases between. The CDR3 DNA follows: TGTGCCAGCAGCTCCCCTCAACCCACCAGTCCATCGTTCTTC. This encodes CASSSPQPTSPSFF.

This clone was observed a handful of times. The rearrangement links TRBV29-1 to TRBJ2-4, with a weak D call TRBD2 (5 bases). Germline assignment: CDR1 SQVTM and CDR2 ANQGSEA. This CDR3 is built from 11 residues. Trimming stripped 6 bases from V and 8 bases from J, with 11 bases between. The CDR3 loop reads CSVGSGDIQYF. The CDR3 region has the DNA TGCAGCGTAGGGTCCGGGGACATTCAGTACTTC. The whole variable domain, filled in from reference TRBV29-1 and TRBJ2-4, reads SAVISQKPSRDICQRGTSLTIQCQVDSQVTMMFWYRQQPGQSLTLIATANQGSEATYESGFVIDKFPISRPNLTFSTLTVSNMSPEDSSIYLCSVGSGDIQYFGAGTRLSVL.

This clone was found a few times. The gene calls are TRBV11-1 and TRBJ1-1; D gene ambiguous. Germline V gives CDR1 SGHAT, CDR2 FQDESV (reference sequence). This CDR3 has 13 residues. The germline V and J ends were trimmed by 3 bases and 7 bases, with 12 bases remaining between them. CDR3 coding DNA: TGTGCCAGCAGCTTCCGTGGGGAGCTTGAAGCTTTCTTT. Translated, it gives CASSFRGELEAFF.

The chain links TRBV29-1 to TRBJ1-4; maybe TRBD1 (6 bases). The CDR3 spans 14 residues. V was clipped by 2 bases and J by 8 bases, with 15 bases between them. From germline, CDR1 is SQVTM and CDR2 ANQGSEA. The CDR3 coding sequence is TGCAGCGTTGAAACAGCGGGGGCAAGGGAAAAACTGTTTTTT. It specifies CSVETAGAREKLFF.

The chain recombines TRBV10-2 with TRBJ1-5; D not resolved. CDR1 WSHSY and CDR2 SAAADI come from the germline V gene. The CDR3 consists of 13 residues. The germline V and J ends were trimmed by 4 bases and 9 bases, with 13 bases remaining between them. CDR3 region: CASSVQNSGPQHF. The CDR3, as DNA: TGCGCCAGCAGTGTACAGAACTCAGGGCCCCAGCATTTT.

This clone was counted a few times. The gene calls are TRBV7-9 and TRBJ1-2; TRBD1 agrees at 10 bases. Germline CDR1 and CDR2: SEHNR and FQNEAQ (reference sequence). The junction had 6 bases not matched to a gene; V was cut back by 4 bases and J by 4 bases. The CDR3 is 15 amino acids. CDR3 amino acids: CASSSFGTGVYGYTF. The CDR3, as DNA: TGTGCCAGCAGCTCTTTCGGGACAGGGGTCTATGGCTACACCTTC.

This clone has just a few counts. V is TRBV5-1 and J is TRBJ2-7, with D perhaps TRBD1 (5 bases). The germline gives CDR1 SGHRS, CDR2 YFSETQ. CDR3 length: 15 residues. Trimming took 0 bases from V and 4 from J, leaving 14 bases between them. The CDR3 region is CASSLAPGREYEQYF. As DNA, the CDR3 is TGCGCCAGCAGCTTGGCGCCAGGGCGCGAATACGAGCAGTACTTC. The variable domain in full, completed from reference TRBV5-1 and TRBJ2-7, reads KAGVTQTPRYLIKTRGQQVTLSCSPISGHRSVSWYQQTPGQGLQFLFEYFSETQRNKGNFPGRFSGRQFSNSRSEMNVSTLELGDSALYLCASSLAPGREYEQYFGPGTRLTVT.

This chain links TRBV10-3 with TRBJ2-7, with 8 bases aligning to TRBD2. The length of the CDR3 is 15 residues. CDR1 and CDR2 (germline): ENHRY, SYGVKD. V dropped 7 bases and J dropped 4; count of bases not matched to a gene: 12. CDR3 sequence reads: CAITTGLASSYEQYF. CDR3 sequence (DNA): TGTGCCATCACTACAGGACTAGCTTCTTCGTACGAGCAGTACTTC.

This sequence joins TRBV7-9 and TRBJ2-5, with 7 bases aligning to TRBD1. CDR3 length equals 14 residues. The germline CDR1 and CDR2 sequences are SEHNR and FQNEAQ (reference sequence). V lost 5 bases, J lost 5 bases, and 8 bases stayed unmatched. This CDR3 is CASSLRQGRETQYF. The CDR3 nucleotides read TGTGCCAGCAGCCTCCGACAGGGTAGGGAGACCCAGTACTTC.